The entry below gives a single TCR beta chain sequence along with its context. The sample belongs to a study of cytomegalovirus exposure and HLA in healthy donors. The PCR had 60 Vbeta and 13 Jbeta primers. The data were produced by immunoSEQ multiplex PCR, yet TCRdb's version contains in-frame clones alone and is incomplete. Of some 120,000 clones listed, around 79% are singletons. This CDR3 is built from 14 residues. In germline, CDR1 is LNHDA, CDR2 SQIVND (reference sequence). V was pared by 5 bases and J by 9 bases, with 20 bases between. This TCR was sampled from a woman in her 40s in good health and CMV-seronegative. Input material: PBMCs. V and J are TRBV19 and TRBJ2-7; possibly TRBD2 for D (5 bases). CDR3 amino acids: CASSSQDLLRGQYF. The CDR3 coding sequence is TGTGCCAGTAGTTCCCAGGACTTGCTACGAGGGCAGTACTTC.